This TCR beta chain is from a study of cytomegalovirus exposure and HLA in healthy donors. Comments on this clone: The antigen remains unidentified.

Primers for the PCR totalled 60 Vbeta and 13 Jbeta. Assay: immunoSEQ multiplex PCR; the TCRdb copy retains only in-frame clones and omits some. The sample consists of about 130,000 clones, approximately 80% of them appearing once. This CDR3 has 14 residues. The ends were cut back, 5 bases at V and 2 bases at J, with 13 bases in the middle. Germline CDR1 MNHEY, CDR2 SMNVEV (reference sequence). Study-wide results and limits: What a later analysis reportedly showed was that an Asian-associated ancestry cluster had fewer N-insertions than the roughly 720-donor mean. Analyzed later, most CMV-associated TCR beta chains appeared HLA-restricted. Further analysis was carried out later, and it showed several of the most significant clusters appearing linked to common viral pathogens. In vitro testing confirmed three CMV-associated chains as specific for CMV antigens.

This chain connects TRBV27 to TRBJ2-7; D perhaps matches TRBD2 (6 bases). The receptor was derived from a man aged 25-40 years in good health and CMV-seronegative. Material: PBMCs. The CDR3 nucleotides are TGTGCCAGCAGTCAGGGACTCCCCGCCTACGAGCAGTACTTC. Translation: CASSQGLPAYEQYF.